A single sample is the source of the 14 T cell receptor beta chains below, sequenced in a study of OX40 agonist ivuxolimab in advanced cancers. Sequencing was performed with immunoSEQ multiplex PCR; in TCRdb, only in-frame clones are kept and a portion is missing. The sample lists approximately 58,000 clones; approximately 90% were seen once. Sequences were derived from CD4+ or CD8+ T cells sorted from blood, sampled in a trial of the OX40 agonist ivuxolimab. All receptors derive from an adult with an advanced solid tumor such as melanoma, head and neck, liver or kidney cancer.

The V gene is TRBV7-6, the J gene TRBJ2-5, with TRBD2 identical over 11 bases. The CDR3 is 16 amino acids. Trimming cost V 4 bases and J 5 bases; bases outside gene matches: 9. Germline V gene sequence: CDR1 SGHVS, CDR2 FNYEAQ. The CDR3 here is CASSYVSGRAGETQYF. CDR3 DNA: TGTGCCAGCAGCTATGTTAGCGGGAGGGCCGGTGAGACCCAGTACTTC. Variable domain in full (rest from reference TRBV7-6 and TRBJ2-5): GAGVSQSPRYKVTKRGQDVALRCDPISGHVSLYWYRQALGQGPEFLTYFNYEAQQDKSGLPNDRFSAERPEGSISTLTIQRTEQRDSAMYRCASSYVSGRAGETQYFGPGTRLLVL.

The rearrangement uses TRBV4-3 and TRBJ2-5; 10 bases align to TRBD1. The CDR3 consists of 17 residues. The J segment lost 2 bases and the V segment lost 4 bases, leaving 10 bases of the junction unmatched. CDR1 LGHNA and CDR2 YSLEER come from the germline V gene. This chain's CDR3 is CASSPAPGQGSQETQYF. The DNA of the CDR3 is TGCGCCAGCAGCCCCGCTCCGGGACAGGGGTCACAAGAGACCCAGTACTTC.

The chain carries TRBV21-1 and TRBJ2-2; TRBD1 was called by the table and not checked on the DNA. TRBV21-1 is a documented pseudogene. The CDR3 is 15 amino acids. CDR3 DNA sequence: TGTGCCAGTCACGACAGGGGGCAAAACACCGGGGAGCTGTTTTTT. Protein sequence: CASHDRGQNTGELFF.

The genes are TRBV11-3 and TRBJ2-1; TRBD2 matches 13 bases. In germline, CDR1 is SGHNT, CDR2 YENEEA. V lost 4 bases, J lost 4 bases, and 4 bases stayed unmatched. The CDR3 has 16 residues. The CDR3 here is CASSWRLAGGYNEQFF. CDR3 in DNA: TGTGCCAGCAGCTGGCGACTAGCGGGAGGTTACAATGAGCAGTTCTTC.

This clone has only a few counts. The chain carries TRBV19 and TRBJ2-7; TRBD1 is a possible D gene (6 bases). V dropped 6 bases and J dropped 1 base, with 13 bases sitting between them. Germline CDR1 reads LNHDA; CDR2 reads SQIVND (reference sequence). The CDR3 extends over 14 amino acids. This chain's CDR3 is CASRTGVGSYEQYF. The CDR3 coding sequence is TGTGCCAGTAGGACAGGTGTCGGGTCCTACGAGCAGTACTTC.

This clone came up once. The genes are TRBV27 and TRBJ2-2; D is perhaps TRBD2 (5 bases). The germline V and J ends were trimmed by 3 bases and 3 bases, with 5 bases remaining between them. This CDR3 is 13 amino acids long. The germline gives CDR1 MNHEY, CDR2 SMNVEV (reference sequence). CDR3 nucleotide sequence: TGTGCCAGCAGTTTGCGGGACACCGGGGAGCTGTTTTTT. This encodes CASSLRDTGELFF.

The chain couples TRBV23-1 to TRBJ2-2; D gene uncertain. TRBV23-1 is an open reading frame, and its role is uncertain. The length of the CDR3 is 11 residues. The V end was cut by 11 bases, the J end by 6 bases, with 10 bases between. The chain's CDR3 is CAGPMAGELFF. The CDR3 region has the DNA TGCGCCGGACCGATGGCCGGGGAGCTGTTTTTT.

This clone appeared a single time. The chain couples TRBV7-9 to TRBJ2-5; possibly TRBD2 for D (7 bases). The germline V gene has CDR1 SEHNR and CDR2 FQNEAQ (reference sequence). CDR3 length: 14 amino acids. The V end lost 4 bases, the J end lost 10 bases, and 19 bases lay between the germline ends. The CDR3, as DNA: TGTGCCAGCAGCTCTAGAGTTGGGGAGGGGGTCCAGTACTTC. This translates into CASSSRVGEGVQYF.

This clone was seen a few times. The chain links TRBV7-9 to TRBJ1-1; no firm D call. CDR1 is SEHNR, CDR2 FQNEAQ, per germline (reference sequence). The CDR3 has 15 residues. The germline V and J ends were trimmed by 5 bases and 0 bases, with 13 bases remaining between them. CDR3 DNA sequence: TGTGCCAGCAGCCCCCCTGGACGGATGAACACTGAAGCTTTCTTT. It yields the protein CASSPPGRMNTEAFF. The variable domain in full, with the rest retrieved from reference TRBV7-9 and TRBJ1-1, is DTGVSQNPRHKITKRGQNVTFRCDPISEHNRLYWYRQTLGQGPEFLTYFQNEAQLEKSRLLSDRFSAERPKGSFSTLEIQRTEQGDSAMYLCASSPPGRMNTEAFFGQGTRLTVV.

V usage is TRBV13 and J usage is TRBJ2-1; a possible D gene is TRBD2 (5 bases). The CDR3 has 12 amino acids. The germline V and J ends were trimmed by 5 bases and 5 bases, with 7 bases remaining between them. Germline V CDR1 and CDR2: PRHDT, FYEKMQ (reference sequence). The DNA of the CDR3 is TGTGCCAGCAGCGGGGAGCACAATGAGCAGTTCTTC. Amino acid sequence: CASSGEHNEQFF.

The V and J genes are TRBV12-2 and TRBJ2-3; the D call in the table, TRBD2, was not verified against the DNA. TRBV12-2 is a pseudogene segment. The CDR3 has 19 residues. The CDR3 DNA reads as TGTGCAAGTCTCATAACCACTAGCGGGAGGCGCTGCTACACAGATACGCAGTATTTT. It specifies CASLITTSGRRCYTDTQYF.

V and J are TRBV5-1 and TRBJ2-5; the match to TRBD2 covers 9 bases. CDR1 is SGHRS and CDR2 is YFSETQ in the germline V gene. The CDR3 covers 15 residues. V gave up 2 bases and J gave up 3 bases; unmatched junction bases: 5. The CDR3 reads CASSFGIAGEETQYF. The CDR3 DNA reads TGCGCCAGCAGCTTCGGGATAGCGGGAGAAGAGACCCAGTACTTC.

This clone came up once. The chain has TRBV7-9 and TRBJ2-7; a weak D match, TRBD1 (6 bases). Trimming pared 5 bases from V and 2 bases from J, leaving 16 bases between. The CDR3 totals 15 residues. Germline-derived CDR1 and CDR2 are SEHNR and FQNEAQ (reference sequence). The CDR3 here is CASSPGTFSAYEQYF. The CDR3 DNA sequence: TGTGCCAGCAGCCCCGGGACATTTTCGGCCTACGAGCAGTACTTC.

The chain couples TRBV5-1 to TRBJ2-3; TRBD1 matches 11 bases. From germline, CDR1 is SGHRS and CDR2 YFSETQ. CDR3 length: 15 amino acids. The J segment lost 4 bases and the V segment lost 4 bases, leaving 5 bases of the junction unmatched. The CDR3 nucleotides are TGCGCCAGCAGCGATGGGACAGGGGGGTCAGATACGCAGTATTTT. It specifies CASSDGTGGSDTQYF. Full variable domain (remainder filled in from reference TRBV5-1 and TRBJ2-3): KAGVTQTPRYLIKTRGQQVTLSCSPISGHRSVSWYQQTPGQGLQFLFEYFSETQRNKGNFPGRFSGRQFSNSRSEMNVSTLELGDSALYLCASSDGTGGSDTQYFGPGTRLTVL.